This T cell receptor (beta chain) was profiled in a study of T cells in tuberculosis. The overall study: Sequenced TCRs come from CD1B-GMM tetramer-binding T cells.

Germline V gene sequence: CDR1 LNHNV, CDR2 YYDKDF (reference sequence). V was trimmed by 0 bases and J by 2 bases, leaving 8 bases between them. This CDR3 spans 14 amino acids. The table came from immunoSEQ multiplex PCR; TCRdb's copy has only in-frame clones and leaves some out. The sample yields about 50,000 clones, about 95% seen once. The time point denotes: new active TB diagnosis, blood taken before or within 7 days of starting treatment. The receptor was derived from an adult with tuberculosis. The chain joins TRBV15 to TRBJ2-7; a weak D match, TRBD1 (6 bases). Specimen: PBMCs, collected at tuberculosis diagnosis. CDR3 bases: TGTGCCACCAGCAGAGAAGGGGGAGCCTACGAGCAGTACTTC. Its protein product is CATSREGGAYEQYF.